This TCR beta chain came from a study of cytomegalovirus exposure and HLA in healthy donors. At the level of the study: The roughly 130 validation repertoires, a later analysis reported, used the same platform as the 550 to 700 repertoires from the first cohort.

TCRdb's copy holds only in-frame clones and misses some; the assay was immunoSEQ multiplex PCR. The sample includes under 250,000 clones, about 83% of them seen just once. Concerning this clone itself: Its antigen remains unidentified.

The donors formed part of the roughly 110-subject validation cohort, distinct from the roughly 630-subject first cohort. Notes on the study in general: Cytomegalovirus association was assigned to approximately 160 TCR beta chains.

Germline V gene lookup returns CDR1 LNHNV and CDR2 YYDKDF (reference sequence). The CDR3 has 15 residues. J was trimmed by 4 bases and V by 1 base; bases with no gene match: 5. The genes are TRBV15 and TRBJ2-7, with 9 bases matching TRBD1. Sequences were obtained from PBMCs. This receptor was obtained from a man between 18 and 35 years old in good health and CMV-seronegative. CDR3 bases: TGTGCCACCAGCAGAGCTCCCGGACAGGGGTACGAGCAGTACTTC. Protein: CATSRAPGQGYEQYF. Looking up the rest from reference TRBV15 and TRBJ2-7 gives the full variable domain: DAMVIQNPRYQVTQFGKPVTLSCSQTLNHNVMYWYQQKSSQAPKLLFHYYDKDFNNEADTPDNFQSRRPNTSFCFLDIRSPGLGDTAMYLCATSRAPGQGYEQYFGPGTRLTVT.